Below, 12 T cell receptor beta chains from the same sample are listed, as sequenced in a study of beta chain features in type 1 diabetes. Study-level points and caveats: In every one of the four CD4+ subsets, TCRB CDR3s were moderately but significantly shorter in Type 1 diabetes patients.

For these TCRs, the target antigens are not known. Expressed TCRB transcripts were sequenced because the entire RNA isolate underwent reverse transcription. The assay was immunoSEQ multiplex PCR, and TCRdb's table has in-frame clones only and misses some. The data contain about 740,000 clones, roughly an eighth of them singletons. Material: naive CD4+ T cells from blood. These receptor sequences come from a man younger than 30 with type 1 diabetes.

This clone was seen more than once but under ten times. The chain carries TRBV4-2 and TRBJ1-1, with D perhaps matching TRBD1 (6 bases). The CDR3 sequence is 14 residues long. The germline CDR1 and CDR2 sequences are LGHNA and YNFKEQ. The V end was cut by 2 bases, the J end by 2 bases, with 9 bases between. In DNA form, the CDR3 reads TGTGCCAGCAGCCAAATGGACAGAAACACTGAAGCTTTCTTT. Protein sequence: CASSQMDRNTEAFF.

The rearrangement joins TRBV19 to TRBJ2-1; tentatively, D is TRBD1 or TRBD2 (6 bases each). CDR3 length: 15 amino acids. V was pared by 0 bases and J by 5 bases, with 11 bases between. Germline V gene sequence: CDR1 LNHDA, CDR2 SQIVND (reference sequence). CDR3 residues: CASSIDGGPDNEQFF. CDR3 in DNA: TGTGCCAGTAGTATAGATGGGGGGCCCGACAATGAGCAGTTCTTC.

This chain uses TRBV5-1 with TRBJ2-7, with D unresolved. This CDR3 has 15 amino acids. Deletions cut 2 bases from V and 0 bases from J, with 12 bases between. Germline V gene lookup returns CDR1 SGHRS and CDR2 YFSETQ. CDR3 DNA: TGCGCCAGCAGCTTAAGTCTGGCGAGCTCCTACGAGCAGTACTTC. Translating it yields CASSLSLASSYEQYF.

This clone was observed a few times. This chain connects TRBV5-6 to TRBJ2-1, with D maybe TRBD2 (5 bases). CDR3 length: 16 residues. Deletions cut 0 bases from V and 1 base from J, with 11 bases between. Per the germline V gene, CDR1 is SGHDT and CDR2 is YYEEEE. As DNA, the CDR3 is TGTGCCAGCAGCTTGGGCCGGAGGAGTTCCTACAATGAGCAGTTCTTC. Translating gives CASSLGRRSSYNEQFF.

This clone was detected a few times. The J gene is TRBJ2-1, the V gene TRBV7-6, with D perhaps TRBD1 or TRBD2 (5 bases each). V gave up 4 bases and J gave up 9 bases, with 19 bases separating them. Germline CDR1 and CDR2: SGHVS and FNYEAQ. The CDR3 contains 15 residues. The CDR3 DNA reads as TGTGCCAGCAGCTCTCCGGGACCCAGCAATAGTGAGCAGTTCTTC. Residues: CASSSPGPSNSEQFF.

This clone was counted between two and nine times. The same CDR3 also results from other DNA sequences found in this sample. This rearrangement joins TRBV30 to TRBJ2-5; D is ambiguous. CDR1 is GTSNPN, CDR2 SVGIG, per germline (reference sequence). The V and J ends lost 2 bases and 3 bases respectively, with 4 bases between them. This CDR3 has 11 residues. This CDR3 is CAWSTEETQYF. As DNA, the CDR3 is TGTGCCTGGAGTACCGAAGAGACCCAGTACTTC. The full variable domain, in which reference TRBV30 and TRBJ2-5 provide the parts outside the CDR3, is SQTIHQWPATLVQPVGSPLSLECTVEGTSNPNLYWYRQAAGRGLQLLFYSVGIGQISSEVPQNLSASRPQDRQFILSSKKLLLSDSGFYLCAWSTEETQYFGPGTRLLVL.

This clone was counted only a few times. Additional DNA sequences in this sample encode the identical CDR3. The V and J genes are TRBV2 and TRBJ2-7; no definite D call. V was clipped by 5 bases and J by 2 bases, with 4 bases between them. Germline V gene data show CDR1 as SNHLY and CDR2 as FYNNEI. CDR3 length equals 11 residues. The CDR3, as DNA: TGTGCCAGCAGTCTTACCTACGAGCAGTACTTC. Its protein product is CASSLTYEQYF.

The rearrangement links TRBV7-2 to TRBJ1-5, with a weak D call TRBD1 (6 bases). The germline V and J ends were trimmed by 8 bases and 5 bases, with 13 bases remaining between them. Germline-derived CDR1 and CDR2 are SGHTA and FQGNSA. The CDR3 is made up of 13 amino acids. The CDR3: CASSGQFDQPQHF. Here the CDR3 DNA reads TGTGCCAGCTCAGGACAGTTCGATCAGCCCCAGCATTTT.

CDR3 sequence: CASSYSNRGTFSPLHF. CDR3 coding DNA: TGTGCCAGCAGTTACTCGAATCGAGGGACCTTTTCACCCCTCCACTTT. The chain employs TRBV6-5 and TRBJ1-6; the D gene is possibly TRBD1 (5 bases). The CDR3 sequence is 16 residues long. The V gene's germline CDR1 is MNHEY and CDR2 SVGAGI. V was cut by 0 bases and J by 9 bases, with 15 bases left in between.

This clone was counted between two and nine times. The CDR3 protein is CAWGNRGRPEAFF. Written as DNA, the CDR3 is TGTGCCTGGGGCAACAGGGGCCGGCCTGAAGCTTTCTTT. The V and J genes are TRBV30 and TRBJ1-1; 7 bases align to TRBD1. The CDR3 sequence is 13 residues long. The V and J ends lost 5 bases and 6 bases, in that order; junction bases with no gene match: 9. The V gene's germline CDR1 is GTSNPN and CDR2 SVGIG (reference sequence).

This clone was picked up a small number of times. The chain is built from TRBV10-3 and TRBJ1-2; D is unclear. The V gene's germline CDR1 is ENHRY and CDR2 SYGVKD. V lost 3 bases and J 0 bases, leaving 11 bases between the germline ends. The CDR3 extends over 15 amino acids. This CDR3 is CAISEQGVPNYGYTF. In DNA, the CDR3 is TGTGCCATCAGTGAACAAGGCGTCCCTAACTATGGCTACACCTTC.

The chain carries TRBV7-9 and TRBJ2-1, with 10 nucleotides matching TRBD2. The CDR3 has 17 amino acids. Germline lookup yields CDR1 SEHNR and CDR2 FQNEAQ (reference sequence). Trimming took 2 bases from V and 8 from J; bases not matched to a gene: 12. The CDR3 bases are TGTGCCAGCAGCTTACCCGCCAGCGGGGGGGCTGGGTATGAGCAGTTCTTC. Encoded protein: CASSLPASGGAGYEQFF.